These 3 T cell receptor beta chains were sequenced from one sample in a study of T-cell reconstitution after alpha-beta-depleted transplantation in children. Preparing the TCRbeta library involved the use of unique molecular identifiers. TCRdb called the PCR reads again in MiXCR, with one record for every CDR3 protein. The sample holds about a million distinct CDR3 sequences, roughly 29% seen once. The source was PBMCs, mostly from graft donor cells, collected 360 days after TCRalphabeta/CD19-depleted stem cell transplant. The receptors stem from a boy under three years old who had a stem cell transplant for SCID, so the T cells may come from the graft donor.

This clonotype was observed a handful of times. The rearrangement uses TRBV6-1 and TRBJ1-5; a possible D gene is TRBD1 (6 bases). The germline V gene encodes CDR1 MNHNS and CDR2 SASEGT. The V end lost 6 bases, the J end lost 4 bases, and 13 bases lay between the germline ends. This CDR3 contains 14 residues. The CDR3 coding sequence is TGTGCCAGCAGCAACCCGACAGGAAATCAGCCCCAGCATTTT. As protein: CASSNPTGNQPQHF.

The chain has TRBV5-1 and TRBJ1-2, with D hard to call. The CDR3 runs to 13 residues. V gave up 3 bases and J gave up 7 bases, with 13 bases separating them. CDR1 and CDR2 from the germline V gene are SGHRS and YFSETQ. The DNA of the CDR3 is TGCGCCAGCAGCTATGAAGGCTTGAGTGGCTACACCTTC. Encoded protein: CASSYEGLSGYTF. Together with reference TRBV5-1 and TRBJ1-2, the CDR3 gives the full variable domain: KAGVTQTPRYLIKTRGQQVTLSCSPISGHRSVSWYQQTPGQGLQFLFEYFSETQRNKGNFPGRFSGRQFSNSRSEMNVSTLELGDSALYLCASSYEGLSGYTFGSGTRLTVV.

CDR3 in amino acids: CASSLGVGSTEAFF. CDR3 in DNA: TGCGCCAGCAGCTTGGGAGTTGGGAGCACTGAAGCTTTCTTT. The genes are TRBV5-1 and TRBJ1-1, with unresolved D. Between the trimmed V and J ends, which lost 0 bases and 4 bases, there was a span of 10 bases. Looked up from germline, CDR1 is SGHRS and CDR2 is YFSETQ. CDR3 length: 14 residues. Looking up the rest from reference TRBV5-1 and TRBJ1-1 gives the full variable domain: KAGVTQTPRYLIKTRGQQVTLSCSPISGHRSVSWYQQTPGQGLQFLFEYFSETQRNKGNFPGRFSGRQFSNSRSEMNVSTLELGDSALYLCASSLGVGSTEAFFGQGTRLTVV.